The entry that follows covers one T cell receptor (beta chain) sequence. The length of the CDR3 is 16 residues. V lost 5 bases and J lost 3, with 17 bases in between. In germline, CDR1 is MNHNY, CDR2 SVGAGI (reference sequence). The record originates from a study of T cell changes during pregnancy in multiple sclerosis. The data were produced by immunoSEQ multiplex PCR, yet TCRdb's version contains in-frame clones alone and is incomplete. The sample yields over 65,000 clones, approximately 90% seen once. The chain links TRBV6-6 to TRBJ1-3, with D uncertain. This TCR was recovered from a female donor with multiple sclerosis, enrolled in a pregnancy study. This sample comprised peripheral blood, obtained in the first trimester of pregnancy. In nucleotides, the CDR3 is TGTGCCAGCAGTGGAACTTCGGGTTTGGGTGGAAACACCATATATTTT. Translation: CASSGTSGLGGNTIYF.